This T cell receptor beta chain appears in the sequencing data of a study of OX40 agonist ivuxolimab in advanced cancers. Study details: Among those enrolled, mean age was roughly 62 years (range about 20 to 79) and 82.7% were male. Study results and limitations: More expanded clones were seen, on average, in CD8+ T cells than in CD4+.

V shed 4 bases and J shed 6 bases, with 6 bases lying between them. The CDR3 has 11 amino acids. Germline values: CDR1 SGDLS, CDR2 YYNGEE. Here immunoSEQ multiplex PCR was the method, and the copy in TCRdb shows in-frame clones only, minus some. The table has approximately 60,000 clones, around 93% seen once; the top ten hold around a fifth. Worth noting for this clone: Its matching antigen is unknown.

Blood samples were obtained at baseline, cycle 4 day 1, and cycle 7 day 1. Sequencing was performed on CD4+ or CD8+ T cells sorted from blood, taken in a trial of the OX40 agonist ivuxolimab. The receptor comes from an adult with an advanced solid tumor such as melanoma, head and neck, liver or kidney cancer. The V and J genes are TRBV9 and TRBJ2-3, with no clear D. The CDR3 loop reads CASSLGDTQYF. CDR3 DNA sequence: TGTGCCAGCAGCCTCGGCGATACGCAGTATTTT.